This T cell receptor beta chain was sequenced in a study of cytomegalovirus exposure and HLA in healthy donors. From germline, CDR1 is LNHNV and CDR2 YYDKDF (reference sequence). The CDR3 extends over 15 amino acids. Between the trimmed V and J ends, which lost 3 bases and 2 bases, there was a span of 12 bases. The PCR ran on 60 Vbeta and 13 Jbeta primers. Method: immunoSEQ multiplex PCR; TCRdb's copy keeps in-frame clones and lacks some. In the table there are about 190,000 clones, 65% to 85% of which are singletons. This receptor was taken from a man in his forties or fifties in good health and CMV-seronegative. J is TRBJ2-3 and V is TRBV15; TRBD2 might be the D (6 bases). The sequenced sample consisted of PBMCs. CDR3 DNA sequence: TGTGCCACCAGCAGCTCCGGGACTTACACAGATACGCAGTATTTT. Amino acid sequence: CATSSSGTYTDTQYF.